What follows is one TCR beta chain and its context. Germline V gene lookup returns CDR1 SQVTM and CDR2 ANQGSEA. With 7 bases clipped from V and 5 bases from J, the junction kept 4 bases outside the gene matches. The CDR3 runs to 11 residues. This sample is part of a study of blood T cell repertoires in COVID-19. Turning to the study itself: Samples taken during acute and convalescent COVID-19 were collected in the United States, Italy and Spain.

Either two negative PCRs, clearance, or symptom resolution qualified Cohort 3 donors as recovered. Here immunoSEQ multiplex PCR was the method, and the copy in TCRdb shows in-frame clones only, minus some. The sample shows around 300,000 clones, around 86% of them seen only once. This TCR came from a woman aged 40 to 50 who had recovered from COVID-19. The sample comprised PBMCs or T cells enriched from blood (not recorded which). This chain joins TRBV29-1 and TRBJ2-7; 8 nucleotides align to TRBD1. CDR3 DNA: TGCAGCGCGAGGACAGGGAACGAGCAGTACTTC. It encodes CSARTGNEQYF.